These T cell receptor beta chains were read from a single sample in a study of OX40 agonist ivuxolimab in advanced cancers. Assay: immunoSEQ multiplex PCR; the TCRdb copy retains only in-frame clones and omits some. This table holds roughly 79,000 clones, approximately 80% found once. The input for sequencing was CD4+ or CD8+ T cells sorted from blood, taken in a trial of the OX40 agonist ivuxolimab. The receptor source for this set is an adult with an advanced solid tumor such as melanoma, head and neck, liver or kidney cancer. CDR3s include the opening cysteine and the closing phenylalanine or tryptophan. The order of the fields is CDR3 length, D gene, V gene, J gene, clone size, CDR3 DNA, CDR3 protein. A D gene is named only where the DNA matches it firmly. For some rows the clone size is stated as once, few or many, or as a class when expanded; others skip it.

len: 15
d_gene: TRBD2
v_gene: TRBV9
j_gene: TRBJ2-1
abundance: .
CDR3nt: TGTGCCAGCAGCGTAGCTACGGGGAGGGCAGATGAGCAGTTCTTC
CDR3aa: CASSVATGRADEQFF

len: 19
d_gene: .
v_gene: TRBV13
j_gene: TRBJ2-6
abundance: once
CDR3nt: TGTGCCAGCAGATGGACAGAAAAACGGGGTGTTACTGGGGCCAACGTCCTGACTTTC
CDR3aa: CASRWTEKRGVTGANVLTF

len: 14
d_gene: TRBD1
v_gene: TRBV15
j_gene: TRBJ1-6
abundance: .
CDR3nt: TGTGCCACCAGTAGGGGACAGGGGAACTCACCCCTCCACTTT
CDR3aa: CATSRGQGNSPLHF

len: 13
d_gene: .
v_gene: TRBV6-1
j_gene: TRBJ1-5
abundance: few
CDR3nt: TGTGCCAGCAGTGAACAGGGTGGTCAGCCCCAGCATTTT
CDR3aa: CASSEQGGQPQHF

len: 16
d_gene: .
v_gene: TRBV15
j_gene: TRBJ1-3
abundance: .
CDR3nt: TGTGCCACCAGCAGAGCCTCCGGAGTCTCTGGAAACACCATATATTTT
CDR3aa: CATSRASGVSGNTIYF

len: 15
d_gene: .
v_gene: TRBV30
j_gene: TRBJ1-6
abundance: .
CDR3nt: TGTGCCTGGGGTTATGGACAGAAAATTTCTTCACCCCTCCACTTT
CDR3aa: CAWGYGQKISSPLHF

len: 15
d_gene: .
v_gene: TRBV30
j_gene: TRBJ2-7
abundance: .
CDR3nt: TGTGCCTGGAGTGTAGGGGGGGGGACTTTTTACGAGCAGTACTTC
CDR3aa: CAWSVGGGTFYEQYF

len: 14
d_gene: TRBD1
v_gene: TRBV10-3
j_gene: TRBJ2-7
abundance: .
CDR3nt: TGTGCCATCAGTGAACAGGGGGCAGCCTACGAGCAGTACTTC
CDR3aa: CAISEQGAAYEQYF

len: 13
d_gene: .
v_gene: TRBV7-2
j_gene: TRBJ1-2
abundance: .
CDR3nt: TGTGCCAGCAGCACTCAGGGTAACTATGGCTACACCTTC
CDR3aa: CASSTQGNYGYTF

len: 16
d_gene: .
v_gene: TRBV2
j_gene: TRBJ2-7
abundance: .
CDR3nt: TGTGCCAGCAGTGAAGCGCTTTTCAGGGTCCGGTCCGAGCAGTACTTC
CDR3aa: CASSEALFRVRSEQYF

len: 15
d_gene: TRBD1
v_gene: TRBV18
j_gene: TRBJ1-3
abundance: once
CDR3nt: TGTGCCAGCCACGGGCAGGGGGCTTCTGGAAACACCATATATTTT
CDR3aa: CASHGQGASGNTIYF

len: 12
d_gene: .
v_gene: TRBV4-3
j_gene: TRBJ2-3
abundance: .
CDR3nt: TGCGCCAGCAGCCGAACCACAGATACGCAGTATTTT
CDR3aa: CASSRTTDTQYF

len: 15
d_gene: .
v_gene: TRBV28
j_gene: TRBJ2-7
abundance: .
CDR3nt: TGTGCCAGCAGTGAAGGTGGTGAACCTAACTACGAGCAGTACTTC
CDR3aa: CASSEGGEPNYEQYF

len: 15
d_gene: .
v_gene: TRBV7-7
j_gene: TRBJ2-5
abundance: few
CDR3nt: TGTGCCAGCAGCTTATTCTCAGGGTCCGGAGAGACCCAGTACTTC
CDR3aa: CASSLFSGSGETQYF

len: 14
d_gene: TRBD2
v_gene: TRBV10-3
j_gene: TRBJ2-7
abundance: few
CDR3nt: TGTGCCACCAACCGGGGGGGCGGGGTGAACGAGCAGTACTTC
CDR3aa: CATNRGGGVNEQYF

len: 18
d_gene: .
v_gene: TRBV5-1
j_gene: TRBJ2-7
abundance: .
CDR3nt: TGCGCCAGCAGCTTGTGGGTACCCGGGGCTTCCAGAGACTACGAGCAGTACTTC
CDR3aa: CASSLWVPGASRDYEQYF

len: 13
d_gene: .
v_gene: TRBV7-9
j_gene: TRBJ1-4
abundance: .
CDR3nt: TGTGCCAGCAGCTCACGGACGGTTGACAAACTGTTTTTT
CDR3aa: CASSSRTVDKLFF

len: 10
d_gene: .
v_gene: TRBV7-2
j_gene: TRBJ2-3
abundance: .
CDR3nt: TGTGCCAGCGGAGGGGATACGCAGTATTTT
CDR3aa: CASGGDTQYF

len: 14
d_gene: .
v_gene: TRBV10-3
j_gene: TRBJ2-7
abundance: .
CDR3nt: TGTGCCATCAGAGCCCCGGGGAGCTCCTACGAGCAGTACTTC
CDR3aa: CAIRAPGSSYEQYF

len: 15
d_gene: .
v_gene: TRBV4-2
j_gene: TRBJ1-6
abundance: .
CDR3nt: TGTGCCAGCAGCCAAGGGGTGTTGCAGAATTCACCCCTCCACTTT
CDR3aa: CASSQGVLQNSPLHF

len: 17
d_gene: TRBD2
v_gene: TRBV7-3
j_gene: TRBJ2-2
abundance: .
CDR3nt: TGTGCCAGCAGCGATCCACCCGGGACTATAAACACCGGGGAGCTGTTTTTT
CDR3aa: CASSDPPGTINTGELFF

len: 14
d_gene: TRBD1
v_gene: TRBV5-1
j_gene: TRBJ1-1
abundance: .
CDR3nt: TGCGCCAGCAGCTTGGTAGGGACAGGGAGTAAAGCTTTCTTT
CDR3aa: CASSLVGTGSKAFF

len: 13
d_gene: .
v_gene: TRBV11-2
j_gene: TRBJ1-6
abundance: .
CDR3nt: TGTGCCAGCAGCTTAGGGCGACAGGCCCTCTTCCACTTT
CDR3aa: CASSLGRQALFHF

len: 14
d_gene: .
v_gene: TRBV18
j_gene: TRBJ1-3
abundance: .
CDR3nt: TGTGCCAGCTCGCTGGGAGCCTCTGGAAACACCATATATTTT
CDR3aa: CASSLGASGNTIYF

len: 13
d_gene: .
v_gene: TRBV7-8
j_gene: TRBJ1-1
abundance: .
CDR3nt: TGTGCCAGCAGCTTCAGGGGGAACACTGAAGCTTTCTTT
CDR3aa: CASSFRGNTEAFF

len: 12
d_gene: .
v_gene: TRBV28
j_gene: TRBJ1-2
abundance: .
CDR3nt: TGTGCCAGCAGTCCTCAGGTCTATGGCTACACCTTC
CDR3aa: CASSPQVYGYTF

len: 14
d_gene: .
v_gene: TRBV11-2
j_gene: TRBJ2-5
abundance: .
CDR3nt: TGTGCCAGCAGCTCGTCGGGGTTAAGAGAGACCCAGTACTTC
CDR3aa: CASSSSGLRETQYF

len: 13
d_gene: .
v_gene: TRBV2
j_gene: TRBJ1-1
abundance: .
CDR3nt: TGTGCCAGCAGTGAAAGGGAGGCCACTGAAGCTTTCTTT
CDR3aa: CASSEREATEAFF

len: 17
d_gene: TRBD2
v_gene: TRBV4-1
j_gene: TRBJ2-7
abundance: .
CDR3nt: TGCGCCAGCAGCCAAACACTGGGACTAGCGGGGGCCTACGAGCAGTACTTC
CDR3aa: CASSQTLGLAGAYEQYF

len: 13
d_gene: .
v_gene: TRBV5-1
j_gene: TRBJ2-7
abundance: .
CDR3nt: TGCGCCAGCAGCTTGAACAGAGACTACGAGCAGTACTTC
CDR3aa: CASSLNRDYEQYF

len: 14
d_gene: .
v_gene: TRBV9
j_gene: TRBJ1-2
abundance: .
CDR3nt: TGTGCCAGCAGCGTAGGACAGGACAACTATGGCTACACCTTC
CDR3aa: CASSVGQDNYGYTF

len: 15
d_gene: .
v_gene: TRBV6-6
j_gene: TRBJ2-3
abundance: .
CDR3nt: TGTGCCAGCAGTGCGCTTCTGGAGGTCACAGATACGCAGTATTTT
CDR3aa: CASSALLEVTDTQYF

len: 15
d_gene: .
v_gene: TRBV6-5
j_gene: TRBJ1-1
abundance: .
CDR3nt: TGTGCCAGCAGTTACAACTCCCTGCGGGACACTGAAGCTTTCTTT
CDR3aa: CASSYNSLRDTEAFF

len: 13
d_gene: TRBD1
v_gene: TRBV6-6
j_gene: TRBJ1-2
abundance: .
CDR3nt: TGTGCCAGCAGTGAGGGACAGGGGGGTGGCTACACCTTC
CDR3aa: CASSEGQGGGYTF

len: 15
d_gene: TRBD2
v_gene: TRBV5-6
j_gene: TRBJ2-3
abundance: .
CDR3nt: TGTGCCAGCAGTTCTAGCGGCCTAAGCACAGATACGCAGTATTTT
CDR3aa: CASSSSGLSTDTQYF

len: 14
d_gene: .
v_gene: TRBV30
j_gene: TRBJ1-5
abundance: .
CDR3nt: TGTGCCTGGACACCCGCTTATAGCAATCAGCCCCAGCATTTT
CDR3aa: CAWTPAYSNQPQHF

len: 11
d_gene: .
v_gene: TRBV30
j_gene: TRBJ2-2
abundance: .
CDR3nt: TGTGCCTGGAGGCTCACCGGGGAGCTGTTTTTT
CDR3aa: CAWRLTGELFF

len: 15
d_gene: TRBD2
v_gene: TRBV7-2
j_gene: TRBJ2-5
abundance: .
CDR3nt: TGTGCCAGCAGCTTCGGGACTAGCCTACAAGAGACCCAGTACTTC
CDR3aa: CASSFGTSLQETQYF